This TCR beta chain was recovered during a study of CD8 T cells in ankylosing spondylitis. Findings of the study overall: Disease-linked clones had a CD8+ phenotype and relatively low frequency in peripheral blood. A motif in TCR beta, a set of about 8 highly homologous variants, appeared characteristic of ankylosing spondylitis blood. Clones linked to disease were reported to show significant enrichment in matched ankylosing spondylitis synovial fluid.

Quantitative 5'-RACE with molecular barcodes generated TCR beta libraries. Each CDR3 protein gets one entry after TCRdb re-called the 5' RACE reads with MiXCR. Counted here are roughly 450,000 distinct CDR3 sequences, roughly 25% occurring once; the ten biggest clones make up 0.89%. This clonotype was counted only a few times. The target antigen is unknown. The germline V gene encodes CDR1 SEHNR and CDR2 FQNEAQ (reference sequence). The V segment lost 4 bases and the J segment 5 bases; nucleotides outside the gene matches: 7. This CDR3 has 14 amino acids. The chain joins TRBV7-9 to TRBJ1-1; 7 bases align to TRBD1. The clonotype comes from a male donor with ankylosing spondylitis. Sequencing input: blood, either unsorted or a sorted T cell fraction (not recorded which). CDR3 region: CASSSLTGRTEAFF. The CDR3 region has the DNA TGTGCCAGCAGCTCGCTGACAGGGAGGACTGAAGCTTTCTTT.